This TCR beta chain came from a study of blood T cell repertoires in COVID-19 (TCRdb year 2020). Some background on the complete study: Samples covering the acute and convalescent phases of COVID-19 were provided by collaborators in the United States, Italy and Spain. The prospective study material was composed of cDNA or gDNA derived from T cells, B-cell-depleted T cells, or PBMCs. Subjects who had been exposed to COVID-19, were actively infected with it, or had recovered from it provided the deeply sampled blood TCRbeta repertoires that made up the dataset. The repertoires were released in a freely available public database intended as a resource for research on the immune response to SARS-CoV-2. Samples were obtained from the ongoing ImmuneRACE study (first 160 participants) and from 1,254 subjects provided by 6 global collaborators. Nearly every sample came with metadata listing a de-identified subject ID, COVID-19 status, age in years and sex. HLA class I and class II types, where available, came from metadata supplied by the sample provider rather than from assay-based typing.

General study outcomes and caveats: How much clinical and demographic metadata was included differed by source and by participant, and the metadata was provided uncurated.

One collaborating source in Seattle enrolled patients during active infection and followed them longitudinally through the course of disease. The collaborating institutions used their own protocols to collect whole blood in K2EDTA tubes. Collaborator samples were shipped for TCRbeta analysis as frozen whole blood, isolated PBMCs, or DNA extracted from either sample type. A remark on this clone: Which antigen it targets is not known. The input lacks base qualities; no much larger clone sits a single base away.

The immunoSEQ Assay, a bias-controlled multiplex PCR, was used to amplify TCRbeta CDR3 regions from genomic DNA. As for the authors' bioinformatics: Within the assay, amplification of reference gene primers was used to estimate how many nucleated cells each sample contained. To quantify the absolute abundance of each unique TCRbeta CDR3 rearrangement, sequence reads were collapsed and filtered. For each sample, productive Simpson clonality was calculated as the square root of Simpson's diversity index across productive rearrangements. Drawn from immuneACCESS, this table holds only the in-frame rearrangements with V and J called that TCRdb kept. Clones are partly lost; checked studies trace under half to an unresolved V gene and leave the rest unexplained. That table supplies the V and J calls and clone size; D and trimming were determined from the DNA. This sample comprises 120,000 to 150,000 clones, over 75% of them detected only once. The biggest ten clones account for 8% of the sample.

According to the germline V gene (reference sequence), CDR1 reads LNHNV and CDR2 reads YYDKDF. Ends trimmed: V by 4 bases, J by 0 bases; bases unmatched to a gene: 7. Its CDR3 holds 16 amino acids, cysteine through phenylalanine. This entry keeps only the CDR3 DNA: 48 bases, framed from base 1. The material sequenced was peripheral blood. The rearrangement combines TRBV15 with TRBJ1-2; TRBD1 lines up with 8 middle nucleotides. This receptor was obtained from a woman between 55 and 75 years old with COVID-19, enrolled during active disease. CDR3 loop: CATSKSTGGANYGYTF. The base sequence is TGTGCCACCAGCAAATCTACAGGGGGTGCTAACTATGGCTACACCTTC.